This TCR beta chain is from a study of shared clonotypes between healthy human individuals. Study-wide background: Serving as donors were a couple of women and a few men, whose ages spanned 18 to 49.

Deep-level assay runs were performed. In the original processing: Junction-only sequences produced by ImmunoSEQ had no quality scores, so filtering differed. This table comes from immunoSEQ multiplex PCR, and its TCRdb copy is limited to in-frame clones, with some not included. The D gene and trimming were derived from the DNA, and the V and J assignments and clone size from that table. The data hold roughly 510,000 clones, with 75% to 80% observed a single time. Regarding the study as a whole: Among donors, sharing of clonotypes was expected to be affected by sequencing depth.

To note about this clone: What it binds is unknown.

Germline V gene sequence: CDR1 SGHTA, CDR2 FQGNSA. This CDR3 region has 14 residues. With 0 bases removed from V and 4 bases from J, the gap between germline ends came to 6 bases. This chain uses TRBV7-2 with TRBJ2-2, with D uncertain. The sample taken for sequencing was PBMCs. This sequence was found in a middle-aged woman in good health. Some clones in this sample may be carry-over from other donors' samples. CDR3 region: CASSLAGSTGELFF. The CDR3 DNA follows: TGTGCCAGCAGCTTAGCGGGTTCCACCGGGGAGCTGTTTTTT.